The rows below give T cell receptor beta chains drawn from one sample of a study of shared clonotypes between healthy human individuals. The data were produced by immunoSEQ multiplex PCR, yet TCRdb's version contains in-frame clones alone and is incomplete. The sample records some 660,000 clones, more than 70% being singletons. Sequencing used memory CD4+ T cells sorted from blood. These receptors came from a woman in her twenties or thirties in good health. Both conserved end residues are part of each CDR3. The D gene is left open where the match is weak. The listing skips clone size in some rows; elsewhere it reads once, few, many or a size class.

v_call	clone_size	j_call	d_call	cdr3_nt	cdr3_aa
TRBV4-1	-	TRBJ2-4	-	TGCGCCAGCACCCGACCACCCGGGACCATGAGCAAAAACATTCAGTACTTC	CASTRPPGTMSKNIQYF
TRBV5-1	few	TRBJ2-1	-	TGCGCCAGCAGCTTGGACCGGCCAGCCTACAATGAGCAGTTCTTC	CASSLDRPAYNEQFF
TRBV28	many	TRBJ2-3	TRBD2	TGTGCCAGCCAAGCGGGAGGGAACACAGATACGCAGTATTTT	CASQAGGNTDTQYF
TRBV28	few	TRBJ1-5	TRBD1	TGTGCCAGCAGCGACAACGACAGGGGCAACAATCAGCCCCAGCATTTT	CASSDNDRGNNQPQHF
TRBV6-1	-	TRBJ2-7	TRBD1	TGTGCCAGCAGTGGGGAGACAGGGGGCTTCTACGAGCAGTACTTC	CASSGETGGFYEQYF
TRBV28	-	TRBJ2-1	TRBD1	TGTGCCAGCAGCCGTAGACAGGGTGAGCAGTTCTTC	CASSRRQGEQFF
TRBV28	-	TRBJ2-7	TRBD2	TGTGCCAGCAGTTCCGGCGGGAGAGGCTCCTACGAGCAGTACTTC	CASSSGGRGSYEQYF
TRBV23-1	once	TRBJ1-2	-	TGCGCCAGCAGTCATCTTCCCAGGGGATTGTTTGGCTACACCTTC	CASSHLPRGLFGYTF
TRBV28	-	TRBJ2-5	TRBD2	TGTGCCAGCAGTCCCTCGTGGGGAGGGGTAGAGACCCAGTACTTC	CASSPSWGGVETQYF
TRBV28	-	TRBJ2-6	-	TGTGCCAGCAAGAGGCGGGTGTCGTCTGGGGCCAACGTCCTGACTTTC	CASKRRVSSGANVLTF